This TCR beta chain originates from a study of shared clonotypes between healthy human individuals. J lost 2 bases, V lost 6 bases, and 3 bases had no gene match. The CDR3 totals 15 residues. Germline V gene data show CDR1 as MNHEY and CDR2 as SMNVEV (reference sequence). Data came from immunoSEQ multiplex PCR; TCRdb stores just in-frame clones and leaves some out. The sample has about 770,000 clones; approximately 72% are singletons. The sample taken for sequencing was memory CD4+ T cells sorted from blood. Indicated subset: CD45RA-negative fraction. The sequence was collected from a woman aged 25 to 45 in good health. The gene calls are TRBV27 and TRBJ2-2; 10 nucleotides agree with TRBD2. CDR3 nucleotide sequence: TGTGCCAGCAGAGGACTAGCGGAAAACACCGGGGAGCTGTTTTTT. Translated, it gives CASRGLAENTGELFF.